This T cell receptor (beta chain) was found in a study of T cell changes during pregnancy in multiple sclerosis. The CDR3 has 13 residues. After removal of 1 base from V and 10 bases from J, the junction contained 6 bases not matched to a gene. Germline CDR1 reads SGHTS; CDR2 reads YDEGEE. Data came from immunoSEQ multiplex PCR; TCRdb stores just in-frame clones and leaves some out. The repertoire includes approximately 70,000 clones, 80% to 95% of them detected once, and just under 2% sits in the top ten. The material sequenced was peripheral blood, taken in the second trimester of pregnancy. This chain links TRBV5-8 with TRBJ2-3; TRBD1 matches at 7 bases. This clonotype was obtained from a female donor with multiple sclerosis, enrolled in a pregnancy study. The CDR3 sequence is CASSLRQGRPQYF. CDR3 DNA sequence: TGTGCCAGCAGCTTGAGACAGGGAAGGCCGCAGTATTTT.